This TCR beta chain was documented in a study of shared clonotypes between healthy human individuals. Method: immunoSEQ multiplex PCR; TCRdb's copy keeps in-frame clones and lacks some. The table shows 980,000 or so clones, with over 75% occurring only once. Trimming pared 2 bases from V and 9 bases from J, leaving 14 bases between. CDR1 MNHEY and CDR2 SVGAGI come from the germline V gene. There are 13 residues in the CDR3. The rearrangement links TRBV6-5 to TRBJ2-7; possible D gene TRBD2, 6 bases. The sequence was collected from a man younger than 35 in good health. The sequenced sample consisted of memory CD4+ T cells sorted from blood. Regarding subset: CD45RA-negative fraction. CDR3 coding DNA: TGTGCCAGCAGTTACGATTCGCGGGACTTGCAGTACTTC. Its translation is CASSYDSRDLQYF.